Below are 7 T cell receptor beta chains sequenced from a single sample in a study of shared clonotypes between healthy human individuals. The assay was immunoSEQ multiplex PCR, and TCRdb's table has in-frame clones only and misses some. The profile covers hundreds of thousands of clones, with about 95% appearing a single time and around 0.1% taken by the ten largest. Positively selected for CCR7, the CD45RO-negative cells used as naive CD8 cells excluded terminally differentiated effector memory CD45RA+ cells. Input material: naive CD8+ T cells sorted from blood. These TCRs come from a woman aged 25 to 39 in good health.

The chain carries TRBV13 and TRBJ1-2; a weak D match, TRBD1 (6 bases). CDR1 is PRHDT and CDR2 is FYEKMQ in the germline V gene (reference sequence). The CDR3 extends over 12 amino acids. Trimming cost V 5 bases and J 8 bases, with 12 bases left between them. CDR3 nucleotide sequence: TGTGCCAGCAGCCTGCGGGGGCGCGGCTACACCTTC. It is translated as CASSLRGRGYTF.

The chain employs TRBV5-6 and TRBJ2-7, with 8 bases aligning to TRBD1. This CDR3 has 16 amino acids. Losses at the gene ends were 2 bases for V and 2 bases for J; bases not matched to a gene: 9. Germline assignment: CDR1 SGHDT and CDR2 YYEEEE. The CDR3 coding sequence is TGTGCCAGCAGCTTCCCCGCGACAGGGGCTCCCTACGAGCAGTACTTC. Its protein product is CASSFPATGAPYEQYF.

This sequence joins TRBV15 and TRBJ2-4; D is unclear. The V end was cut by 4 bases, the J end by 9 bases, with 13 bases between. This CDR3 has 13 amino acids. Germline V gene data show CDR1 as LNHNV and CDR2 as YYDKDF (reference sequence). CDR3 DNA: TGTGCCACCAGCAAGACCCCGGGCAGCATTCAGTACTTC. Amino acids: CATSKTPGSIQYF.

The V call is TRBV27, the J call TRBJ2-7; 9 bases line up with TRBD1. The length of the CDR3 is 14 residues. Trimming cost V 3 bases and J 3 bases; bases outside gene matches: 3. CDR1 is MNHEY and CDR2 is SMNVEV in the germline V gene (reference sequence). Here the CDR3 reads CASSLLGQGYEQYF. As DNA, the CDR3 is TGTGCCAGCAGTTTGTTGGGACAGGGCTACGAGCAGTACTTC.

The DNA for the CDR3 is TGCGCCAGCAGCCAAGGTTTCACAGGTCCGAACACCGGGGAGCTGTTTTTT. Translated: CASSQGFTGPNTGELFF. This chain links TRBV4-1 with TRBJ2-2, with D perhaps TRBD1 (5 bases). V was pared by 1 base and J by 0 bases, with 12 bases between. CDR3 size: 17 residues. Germline V gene lookup returns CDR1 MGHRA and CDR2 YSYEKL.

The chain links TRBV7-9 to TRBJ2-5; possible D gene TRBD1, 6 bases. Trimming cost V 0 bases and J 5 bases, with 13 bases left between them. Germline CDR1 SEHNR, CDR2 FQNEAQ (reference sequence). CDR3 length: 15 amino acids. CDR3 protein: CASSLAQGGLETQYF. Here the CDR3 DNA reads TGTGCCAGCAGCTTAGCGCAAGGGGGTTTGGAGACCCAGTACTTC.

The chain employs TRBV7-9 and TRBJ2-5; weak D call: TRBD1 (6 bases). Trimming cost V 5 bases and J 4 bases, with 17 bases left between them. This CDR3 region has 15 residues. CDR1 SEHNR and CDR2 FQNEAQ come from the germline V gene (reference sequence). The DNA for the CDR3 is TGTGCCAGCAGCGATCACGCAGGGGCGGCAGAGACCCAGTACTTC. Translating gives CASSDHAGAAETQYF.